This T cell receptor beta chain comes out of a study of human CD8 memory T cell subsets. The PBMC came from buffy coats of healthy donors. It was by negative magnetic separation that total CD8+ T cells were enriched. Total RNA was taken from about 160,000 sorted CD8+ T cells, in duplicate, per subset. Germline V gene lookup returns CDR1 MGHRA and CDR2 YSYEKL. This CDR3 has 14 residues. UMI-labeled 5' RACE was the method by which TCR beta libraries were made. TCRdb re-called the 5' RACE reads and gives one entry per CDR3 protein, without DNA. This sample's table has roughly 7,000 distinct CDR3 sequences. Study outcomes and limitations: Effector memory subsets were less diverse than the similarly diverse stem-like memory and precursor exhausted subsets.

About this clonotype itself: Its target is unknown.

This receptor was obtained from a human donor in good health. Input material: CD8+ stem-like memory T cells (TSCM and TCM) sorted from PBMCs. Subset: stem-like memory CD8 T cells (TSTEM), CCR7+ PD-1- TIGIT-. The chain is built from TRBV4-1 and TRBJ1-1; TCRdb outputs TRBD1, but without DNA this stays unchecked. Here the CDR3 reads CASSLTDRGLGAFF.